This T cell receptor beta chain was identified during a study of CD8+ T cells in alopecia areata. Study results and limitations: Especially in alopecia totalis/universalis, lesional scalp showed greater clonality than normal scalp did.

A word on this clone: Its antigen is undetermined.

This CDR3 is built from 14 residues. In germline, CDR1 is SGHRS, CDR2 YFSETQ. Trimming took 0 bases from V and 4 from J; bases not matched to a gene: 2. cDNA reverse transcribed from extracted RNA served as the sequencing template. Profiling relied on immunoSEQ multiplex PCR, and the TCRdb table lists in-frame clones only, not all of them. This table holds 100,000 to 150,000 clones, approximately 48% found once. From alopecia areata patients, lesional scalp punch biopsies and peripheral blood were collected. PBMCs yielded sorted CD4+ and CD8+ T cells. This TCR was recovered from a human donor with alopecia areata. Sequenced material: CD8+ T cells sorted from blood, taken at week 0. The V call is TRBV5-1, the J call TRBJ2-7; 9 nucleotides match TRBD1. In nucleotides, the CDR3 is TGCGCCAGCAGCTTGGGGACAGGGGAGTACGAGCAGTACTTC. It encodes CASSLGTGEYEQYF.